The 25 T cell receptor beta chains reported below all come from one sample, sequenced in a study of blood T cells in healthy people across ages. A second PCR, run for roughly 7 to 12 cycles, used a sample-barcoded 5' primer plus a J-beta primer mix. TCRdb used MiXCR to reprocess the 5' RACE reads, holding one entry per CDR3 protein. This repertoire shows around 1,900,000 distinct CDR3 sequences, roughly two fifths found once; its top ten account for more than 20%. The sequenced sample was blood. The receptors here all came from a human donor in good health.

This clonotype was observed a few times. The gene calls are TRBV6-1 and TRBJ2-4; 8 bases map to TRBD1. The germline V gene has CDR1 MNHNS and CDR2 SASEGT. The CDR3 runs 19 residues. Trimming took 5 bases from V and 5 from J; bases not matched to a gene: 20. The CDR3 loop reads CASSPEGQDILISENIQYF. CDR3 nucleotide sequence: TGTGCCAGCAGTCCCGAGGGACAGGATATACTCATAAGCGAAAACATTCAGTACTTC.

Notes on this clonotype: A junction boundary mismatches the germline segment, possibly from a read error. J is TRBJ2-1 and V is TRBV19; no definite D call. CDR1 is LNHDA, CDR2 SQIVND, per germline (reference sequence). The CDR3 is 14 amino acids. The chain's CDR3 is CASNIGAPHGEQFF. For the CDR3, the DNA is TGTGCCAGTAATATAGGAGCACCCCACGGTGAGCAGTTCTTC.

The V gene is TRBV18, the J gene TRBJ2-3, with D possibly matching TRBD2 (5 bases). This CDR3 has 13 residues. The ends were cut back, 3 bases at V and 5 bases at J, with 9 bases in the middle. CDR1 is KGHSH and CDR2 is LQKENI in the germline V gene. The CDR3 nucleotides read TGTGCCAGCTCACCCATTGAGGGAGATACGCAGTATTTT. It specifies CASSPIEGDTQYF. The variable domain in full, completed from reference TRBV18 and TRBJ2-3, reads NAGVMQNPRHLVRRRGQEARLRCSPMKGHSHVYWYRQLPEEGLKFMVYLQKENIIDESGMPKERFSAEFPKEGPSILRIQQVVRGDSAAYFCASSPIEGDTQYFGPGTRLTVL.

This clonotype has just a few counts. V gene TRBV12-3 or TRBV12-4 combines with J gene TRBJ2-6; D is unclear. This CDR3 has 17 amino acids. The V and J ends lost 3 bases and 0 bases respectively, with 12 bases between them. The CDR3 nucleotides are TGTGCCAGCAGTTTCCCTGGGGTAAGCTCTGGGGCCAACGTCCTGACTTTC. It codes for CASSFPGVSSGANVLTF.

V usage is TRBV15 and J usage is TRBJ2-5; D uncertain. CDR1 is LNHNV and CDR2 is YYDKDF in the germline V gene (reference sequence). The CDR3 contains 14 residues. The germline V and J ends were trimmed by 1 base and 2 bases, with 8 bases remaining between them. CDR3 DNA: TGTGCCACCAGCAGAGTGGGCGCTCAAGAGACCCAGTACTTC. It is translated as CATSRVGAQETQYF.

Only a few counts were recorded for this clonotype. J is TRBJ2-5 and V is TRBV7-2, with TRBD2 identical over 11 bases. J lost 4 bases, V lost 3 bases, and 4 bases had no gene match. The CDR3 sequence is 15 residues long. Germline V gene sequence: CDR1 SGHTA, CDR2 FQGNSA. Here the CDR3 DNA reads TGTGCCAGCAGCTTTAGCGGGGGGGTCAGAGAGACCCAGTACTTC. It specifies CASSFSGGVRETQYF. The full variable domain, with the rest looked up from reference TRBV7-2 and TRBJ2-5, is GAGVSQSPSNKVTEKGKDVELRCDPISGHTALYWYRQSLGQGLEFLIYFQGNSAPDKSGLPSDRFSAERTGGSVSTLTIQRTQQEDSAVYLCASSFSGGVRETQYFGPGTRLLVL.

This clonotype was detected many times. The gene calls are TRBV18 and TRBJ2-5; D is ambiguous. CDR1 is KGHSH and CDR2 is LQKENI in the germline V gene. The CDR3 loop spans 12 amino acids. The germline V and J ends were trimmed by 2 bases and 2 bases, with 3 bases remaining between them. Here the CDR3 reads CASSPEQETQYF. The CDR3 bases are TGTGCCAGCTCACCAGAGCAAGAGACCCAGTACTTC.

This clonotype appeared a few times. The chain uses TRBV5-1 and TRBJ2-3, with D unclear. Germline CDR1 reads SGHRS; CDR2 reads YFSETQ. This CDR3 comprises 14 residues. The germline V and J ends were trimmed by 6 bases and 1 base, with 12 bases remaining between them. The CDR3 region has the DNA TGCGCCAGCACGCCGACGGGCGGCACAGATACGCAGTATTTT. It codes for CASTPTGGTDTQYF.

This clonotype was recorded a few times. The J gene is TRBJ1-1, the V gene TRBV20-1; 7 nucleotides line up with TRBD1. The length of the CDR3 is 14 residues. The J segment lost 1 base and the V segment lost 5 bases, leaving 7 bases of the junction unmatched. Germline-derived CDR1 and CDR2 are DFQATT and SNEGSKA (reference sequence). CDR3 amino acids: CSAQGGATNTEAFF. CDR3 sequence (DNA): TGCAGTGCTCAGGGGGGGGCGACGAACACTGAAGCTTTCTTT.

This clonotype appeared a few times. This chain connects TRBV7-3 to TRBJ2-1; D possibly corresponds to TRBD2 (6 bases). Germline-derived CDR1 and CDR2 are SGHTA and FQGTGA. The germline V and J ends were trimmed by 2 bases and 4 bases, with 15 bases remaining between them. There are 16 residues in the CDR3. CDR3 amino acids: CASSLGGTEDYNEQFF. For the CDR3, the DNA is TGTGCCAGCAGCTTAGGGGGGACTGAAGATTACAATGAGCAGTTCTTC.

In this sample, this clonotype turned up a few times. The CDR3 DNA sequence: TGTGCCAGCAGCGTCGGACAGCCAGCTAACTATGGCTACACCTTC. This gives the protein CASSVGQPANYGYTF. The genes are TRBV9 and TRBJ1-2; D is possibly TRBD1 (6 bases). CDR3 length: 15 residues. V was trimmed by 2 bases and J by 0 bases, leaving 11 bases between them. Germline CDR1 reads SGDLS; CDR2 reads YYNGEE.

This clonotype came up a few times. The genes are TRBV19 and TRBJ2-7; TRBD2 matches at 10 bases. CDR1 and CDR2 from the germline V gene are LNHDA and SQIVND (reference sequence). This CDR3 has 15 residues. V lost 3 bases to trimming and J lost 1 base; unmatched junction nucleotides: 3. The CDR3 DNA follows: TGTGCCAGTAGTATTCTAGCGGGGGATTCCTACGAGCAGTACTTC. Its translation is CASSILAGDSYEQYF.

This clonotype was detected only a few times. The chain carries TRBV6-5 and TRBJ2-5; the D gene is possibly TRBD1 (6 bases). The CDR3 loop spans 15 amino acids. V was trimmed by 6 bases and J by 5 bases, leaving 19 bases between them. Germline lookup yields CDR1 MNHEY and CDR2 SVGAGI. Written as DNA, the CDR3 is TGTGCCAGCAGGCGATCCCTGGGACAAGCCGAGACCCAGTACTTC. It is translated as CASRRSLGQAETQYF.

V and J are TRBV7-2 and TRBJ2-7; 8 bases map to TRBD2. CDR1 and CDR2 (germline): SGHTA, FQGNSA. V shed 11 bases and J 4 bases; nucleotides not matched to a gene: 4. CDR3 length: 11 amino acids. The CDR3, as DNA: TGTGCCGTTCGGGGGGGTTACGAGCAGTACTTC. Translation: CAVRGGYEQYF.

The table lists this clonotype with a few counts. This CDR3 reads CASSQDRAGPYQDTQYF. In DNA, the CDR3 is TGTGCCAGCAGCCAAGATCGAGCGGGACCATACCAGGATACGCAGTATTTT. This chain connects TRBV3-1 to TRBJ2-3, with 7 bases that match TRBD2. The trim removed 0 bases at V and 6 bases at J, leaving 12 bases unmatched. Germline values: CDR1 LGHDT, CDR2 YNNKEL (reference sequence). The CDR3 runs 17 residues.

This clonotype appeared many times. The V call is TRBV29-1, the J call TRBJ2-7; TRBD2 matches at 13 bases. Germline CDR1 and CDR2: SQVTM and ANQGSEA. V shed 0 bases and J 5 bases; nucleotides not matched to a gene: 1. The length of the CDR3 is 14 residues. Written as DNA, the CDR3 is TGCAGCGTTGAAGATGGGACTAGCGGGGACGAGCAGTACTTC. Its translation is CSVEDGTSGDEQYF.

V is TRBV6-1 and J is TRBJ2-3; D unclear. The germline V gene has CDR1 MNHNS and CDR2 SASEGT. There are 15 residues in the CDR3. The V and J ends lost 5 bases and 4 bases respectively, with 16 bases between them. The CDR3 sequence is CASSPHSRTSDTQYF. CDR3 DNA sequence: TGTGCCAGCAGTCCCCATTCGAGGACCTCAGATACGCAGTATTTT.

This chain connects TRBV20-1 to TRBJ2-5; possible D gene TRBD2, 5 bases. The V end lost 8 bases, the J end lost 0 bases, and 13 bases lay between the germline ends. This CDR3 spans 13 amino acids. CDR1 and CDR2 from the germline V gene are DFQATT and SNEGSKA (reference sequence). The CDR3, as DNA: TGCAGTCCTTGGACTCCTAACCAAGAGACCCAGTACTTC. This translates into CSPWTPNQETQYF.

In its sample, this clonotype was seen a few times. V usage is TRBV20-1 and J usage is TRBJ1-4; 9 positions agree with TRBD1. The V gene end was trimmed by 6 bases and the J gene end by 0 bases; junction bases not matched to a gene: 8. The CDR3 sequence is 16 residues long. Germline CDR1 is DFQATT and CDR2 is SNEGSKA (reference sequence). As DNA, the CDR3 is TGCAGTGCCGGGACAGGGCTCGCTGCAACTAATGAAAAACTGTTTTTT. Translation: CSAGTGLAATNEKLFF.

This clonotype was detected only a few times. The chain combines TRBV15 with TRBJ1-2; 7 bases align to TRBD1. This CDR3 region has 15 residues. Per the germline V gene, CDR1 is LNHNV and CDR2 is YYDKDF (reference sequence). Unmatched junction bases numbered 8, after V lost 3 bases and J lost 4 bases. This CDR3 is CATSSPGTAPYGYTF. The CDR3, as DNA: TGTGCCACCAGCAGTCCTGGGACAGCACCCTATGGCTACACCTTC. The complete variable domain, with remaining parts taken from reference TRBV15 and TRBJ1-2, reads DAMVIQNPRYQVTQFGKPVTLSCSQTLNHNVMYWYQQKSSQAPKLLFHYYDKDFNNEADTPDNFQSRRPNTSFCFLDIRSPGLGDTAMYLCATSSPGTAPYGYTFGSGTRLTVV.

This clonotype was seen a few times. The J gene is TRBJ1-4, the V gene TRBV29-1; TRBD1 matches at 7 bases. There are 14 residues in the CDR3. CDR1 and CDR2 from the germline V gene are SQVTM and ANQGSEA. Trimming took 3 bases from V and 5 from J; bases not matched to a gene: 6. The CDR3 here is CSVDETGLNEKLFF. In DNA form, the CDR3 reads TGCAGCGTTGATGAGACAGGGTTGAATGAAAAACTGTTTTTT.

Only a few counts were recorded for this clonotype. The chain carries TRBV6-2 or TRBV6-3 and TRBJ1-2; TRBD1 might be the D (5 bases). In germline, CDR1 is MNHEY, CDR2 SVGEGT. The ends were cut back, 4 bases at V and 2 bases at J, with 17 bases in the middle. The CDR3 consists of 16 residues. In DNA, the CDR3 is TGTGCCAGCAGTTCGCCTTCCGGGACGGAGAACTATGGCTACACCTTC. Protein sequence: CASSSPSGTENYGYTF.

J is TRBJ2-5 and V is TRBV5-1; D remains unclear. This CDR3 comprises 14 residues. V lost 4 bases and J 4 bases, leaving 14 bases between the germline ends. Germline V gene data show CDR1 as SGHRS and CDR2 as YFSETQ. DNA for the CDR3: TGCGCCAGCAGCCAGCGACGGTTTTTAGAGACCCAGTACTTC. Its protein product is CASSQRRFLETQYF.

The CDR3 sequence is CASSLVGGINYGYTF. In nucleotides, the CDR3 is TGTGCCAGCAGCTTAGTGGGGGGGATTAACTATGGCTACACCTTC. The rearrangement joins TRBV11-2 to TRBJ1-2; a weak D match, TRBD1 (5 bases). This CDR3 contains 15 residues. The V end was cut by 1 base, the J end by 1 base, with 10 bases between. The V gene's germline CDR1 is SGHAT and CDR2 FQNNGV.

This clonotype appeared many times. The chain has TRBV10-3 and TRBJ2-5, with 8 bases lining up with TRBD2. Germline-derived CDR1 and CDR2 are ENHRY and SYGVKD. V shed 0 bases, J shed 0 bases, and the junction held 9 bases outside the gene matches. CDR3 length equals 18 residues. The CDR3 DNA is TGTGCCATCAGTGAGTCGACGCGTCGGGGGGGAAACCAAGAGACCCAGTACTTC. Translating it yields CAISESTRRGGNQETQYF.